This is a list of T cell receptor beta chains from one sample in a study of cytomegalovirus exposure and HLA in healthy donors. Using immunoSEQ multiplex PCR, the repertoire was profiled, and TCRdb retains in-frame clones only, with some absent. The sample yields over 150,000 clones, 65% to 90% seen once. Sequencing was carried out using PBMCs. The receptors derive from a woman between 25 and 40 years old in good health and CMV-seropositive. The CDR3 runs from the conserved cysteine through the conserved F or W. D genes are given only for firm matches. Only part of the rows carry a size: once, few, many, or a class if the clone is expanded.

V	size	D	J	DNA	CDR3
TRBV12-5	.	TRBD1	TRBJ2-1	TGTGCTAGTGGTCTGACAGGGGGCAATGAGCAGTTCTTC	CASGLTGGNEQFF
TRBV2	.	.	TRBJ2-2	TGTGCCAGCAGTGGGCTGACCGGGGAGCTGTTTTTT	CASSGLTGELFF
TRBV19	.	TRBD1	TRBJ1-1	TGTGCCAGTTCGACTACAGGGGAGACTGAAGCTTTCTTT	CASSTTGETEAFF
TRBV9	once	.	TRBJ1-4	TGTGCCAGCAGCGCAGGAGAGGGAATGGGTGAAAAACTGTTTTTT	CASSAGEGMGEKLFF
TRBV7-3	.	.	TRBJ2-7	TGTGCCAGCAGCCCGCAACCACGGGACTTCTACGAGCAGTACTTC	CASSPQPRDFYEQYF
TRBV25-1	few	TRBD1	TRBJ1-2	TGTGCCAGCAGTGGTCAGACAGGGGGCTTTGGTGGCTACACCTTC	CASSGQTGGFGGYTF
TRBV6-5	.	TRBD1	TRBJ2-7	TGTGCCAGCAGATCCTTGGGACAGCCAGCCTACGAGCAGTACTTC	CASRSLGQPAYEQYF
TRBV5-1	.	.	TRBJ1-3	TGCGCCAGCAGCTTGATCGAGCAACTCTCTGGAAACACCATATATTTT	CASSLIEQLSGNTIYF
TRBV7-7	.	.	TRBJ2-7	TGTGCTAGCAGCTTAGACGCTACCATCGGGGAGCAGTACTTC	CASSLDATIGEQYF
TRBV15	.	.	TRBJ2-7	TGTGCCACCAGCAGAGAGTCAGGGGCCATCTACGAGCAGTACTTC	CATSRESGAIYEQYF
TRBV6-1	.	.	TRBJ2-2	TGTGCCAGCAGGAAGCCGATGAGTAACGGGGAGCTGTTTTTT	CASRKPMSNGELFF
TRBV2	.	.	TRBJ2-7	TGTGCCAGCAGTGAACAATCCTACGAGCAGTACTTC	CASSEQSYEQYF
TRBV7-2	.	TRBD1	TRBJ1-2	TGTGCCAGCAGCTTCCTACGACAGGGGGATTATAGGGGCTACACCTTC	CASSFLRQGDYRGYTF
TRBV6-6	.	.	TRBJ1-2	TGTGCCAGCAGTCGACAGGACAACTATGGCTACACCTTC	CASSRQDNYGYTF
TRBV9	.	.	TRBJ1-1	TGTGCCAGCAGCGTAGGCCAGGGCTATAACACTGAAGCTTTCTTT	CASSVGQGYNTEAFF
TRBV2	.	.	TRBJ1-5	TGTGCCAGCAGACAGGGCATGAATCAGCCCCAGCATTTT	CASRQGMNQPQHF
TRBV2	.	.	TRBJ1-5	TGTGCCAGCTCAAGCGGCCAAAATCAGCCCCAGCATTTT	CASSSGQNQPQHF